These 24 T cell receptor beta chains came from one sample sequenced in a study of blood T cells in healthy people across ages. For the second PCR, which ran for about 7 to 11 cycles, a sample-barcoded 5' primer and a J-beta primer mix were used. TCRdb reprocessed the 5' RACE reads via MiXCR and lists one record per CDR3 protein. The profile shows 630,000 or so distinct CDR3 sequences, approximately 29% of them singletons. Source material: blood. The source of these receptors is a woman older than 75 in good health.

This clonotype was observed a single time. The chain employs TRBV6-1 and TRBJ2-1; TRBD2 aligns across 15 bases. The J call is doubtful: the DNA matches TRBJ2-7 better. CDR3 length: 16 residues. Germline V CDR1 and CDR2: MNHNS, SASEGT. CDR3: CASRKGTSGGYNEQYF. CDR3 DNA: TGTGCCAGCAGGAAAGGGACTAGCGGGGGGTACAATGAGCAGTACTTC.

As regards this clonotype: Possible read error: a much larger clone is one base away. The rearrangement links TRBV6-1 to TRBJ2-7; D unresolved. CDR3 size: 13 residues. Germline CDR1 MNHNS, CDR2 SASEGT. Trimming cost V 10 bases and J 0 bases, with 13 bases left between them. CDR3 in amino acids: CATLSRFSYEQYF. The CDR3 nucleotides read TGTGCCACATTATCGAGGTTCTCCTACGAGCAGTACTTC.

This clonotype was observed a handful of times. The chain couples TRBV3-1 to TRBJ2-7; 8 bases agree with TRBD2. The length of the CDR3 is 15 residues. After removal of 3 bases from V and 3 bases from J, the junction contained 7 bases not matched to a gene. Germline assignment: CDR1 LGHDT and CDR2 YNNKEL (reference sequence). CDR3 nucleotides: TGTGCCAGCAGCCATCTTACTAGCGGCGGCTACGAGCAGTACTTC. Translation gives CASSHLTSGGYEQYF.

This clonotype was detected ten times or more. J is TRBJ2-1 and V is TRBV5-5; possible D gene TRBD1, 5 bases. The CDR3 consists of 15 residues. Germline V gene sequence: CDR1 SGHKS, CDR2 YYEKEE (reference sequence). V was cut by 4 bases and J by 2 bases, with 13 bases left in between. CDR3 protein: CASSLRQSPYNEQFF. CDR3 DNA sequence: TGTGCCAGCAGCCTCCGACAGAGCCCCTACAATGAGCAGTTCTTC.

The chain recombines TRBV7-8 with TRBJ2-2, with D possibly being TRBD1 or TRBD2 (6 bases each). V was cut by 2 bases and J by 4 bases, with 14 bases left in between. This CDR3 is built from 16 residues. Germline CDR1 and CDR2: SGHVS and FQNEAQ. The CDR3 spells CASSLSGALTTGELFF. In DNA form, the CDR3 reads TGTGCCAGCAGCTTATCGGGGGCCCTTACCACCGGGGAGCTGTTTTTT.

A few counts support this clonotype. This chain connects TRBV18 to TRBJ1-1; TRBD1 might be the D (6 bases). Germline V gene data show CDR1 as KGHSH and CDR2 as LQKENI. Trimming took off 3 bases at V and 4 bases at J, with 12 bases between the two ends. There are 14 residues in the CDR3. The CDR3 bases are TGTGCCAGCTCACCTAGTGGAGGGGGCACTGAAGCTTTCTTT. Encoded protein: CASSPSGGGTEAFF.

The table lists this clonotype with a few counts. This chain connects TRBV5-1 to TRBJ2-3; D uncertain. Trimming stripped 7 bases from V and 6 bases from J, with 18 bases between. Germline assignment: CDR1 SGHRS and CDR2 YFSETQ. The CDR3 loop spans 14 amino acids. CDR3 coding DNA: TGCGCCAGCGGCCGAGACACCTTTGGGGATACGCAGTATTTT. Protein product: CASGRDTFGDTQYF. The full variable domain, in which reference TRBV5-1 and TRBJ2-3 provide the parts outside the CDR3, is KAGVTQTPRYLIKTRGQQVTLSCSPISGHRSVSWYQQTPGQGLQFLFEYFSETQRNKGNFPGRFSGRQFSNSRSEMNVSTLELGDSALYLCASGRDTFGDTQYFGPGTRLTVL.

This clonotype was picked up many times. CDR3 in DNA: TGTGCCAGTCAAGGGGACCCCTACGAGCAGTACTTC. Amino acid sequence: CASQGDPYEQYF. The chain couples TRBV13 to TRBJ2-7; possibly TRBD1 or TRBD2 for D (5 bases each). This CDR3 region has 12 residues. The V and J ends lost 9 bases and 2 bases respectively, with 11 bases between them. Looked up from germline, CDR1 is PRHDT and CDR2 is FYEKMQ (reference sequence).

The V call is TRBV7-2, the J call TRBJ2-1; 12 bases are shared with TRBD2. Germline CDR1 is SGHTA and CDR2 is FQGNSA. The CDR3 has 16 amino acids. V trimming: 1 base; J trimming: 4 bases; junction bases outside the gene matches: 2. CDR3 sequence (DNA): TGTGCCAGCAGCTTAGGACTAGCGGGAGTATACAATGAGCAGTTCTTC. Translation: CASSLGLAGVYNEQFF.

This clonotype appeared many times. The germline gene is not matched at one end of the junction; a read error may be the cause. The rearrangement links TRBV28 to TRBJ2-7; D gene unclear. The CDR3 runs 15 residues. Germline CDR1 reads MDHEN; CDR2 reads SYDVKM. CDR3: CASSLVTLLSHEQYF. The CDR3 DNA reads TGTGCCAGCAGTTTGGTTACCCTGCTCTCCCACGAGCAGTACTTC.

In the case of this clonotype: This may be a read error: a much more frequent sequence differs by one nucleotide. This chain links TRBV20-1 with TRBJ2-1, with TRBD2 matching 10 bases. Germline V gives CDR1 DFQATT, CDR2 SNEGSKA (reference sequence). Unmatched junction bases numbered 4, after V lost 0 bases and J lost 8 bases. This CDR3 spans 14 amino acids. CDR3 protein: CSARESGGAHEQFF. The CDR3 coding sequence is TGCAGTGCTAGAGAGAGCGGGGGGGCTCATGAGCAGTTCTTC.

This clonotype was observed at least ten times. This chain links TRBV6-1 with TRBJ2-3; D gene ambiguous. CDR1 is MNHNS and CDR2 is SASEGT in the germline V gene. The CDR3 is 15 residues long. V was cut by 3 bases and J by 0 bases, with 10 bases left in between. CDR3 sequence reads: CASSDDNLSTDTQYF. The CDR3 nucleotides are TGTGCCAGCAGTGACGACAACCTTAGCACAGATACGCAGTATTTT.

This clonotype was counted ten times or more. In nucleotides, the CDR3 is TGTGCCAGCGACGGACAGGGCGGCTATGGCTACACCTTC. This encodes CASDGQGGYGYTF. The chain links TRBV6-2 or TRBV6-3 to TRBJ1-2; TRBD1 matches 8 bases. CDR1 is MNHEY and CDR2 is SVGEGT in the germline V gene. This CDR3 is built from 13 residues. The J segment lost 4 bases and the V segment lost 8 bases, leaving 6 bases of the junction unmatched.

This clonotype was recorded many times. This sequence joins TRBV30 and TRBJ2-7; 9 positions agree with TRBD2. The trim removed 3 bases at V and 0 bases at J, leaving 6 bases unmatched. Germline CDR1 and CDR2: GTSNPN and SVGIG (reference sequence). The CDR3 loop spans 15 amino acids. CDR3 DNA sequence: TGTGCCTGGAGCCGACTGCGGGGGGGCTCCTACGAGCAGTACTTC. This codes for CAWSRLRGGSYEQYF.

Details on this clonotype: A much larger clonotype is one base distant, so this may be a read error. V usage is TRBV6-5 and J usage is TRBJ1-5; no clear D gene. Germline V lookup: CDR1 MNHEY, CDR2 SVGAGI. There are 15 residues in the CDR3. This CDR3 reads CAGSPRRGRNQPQHF. CDR3 nucleotides: TGTGCCGGCAGTCCCCGGCGAGGGCGCAATCAGCCCCAGCATTTT.

This clonotype was observed at least ten times. V gene TRBV7-2 combines with J gene TRBJ1-6; D ambiguous. With 1 base removed from V and 8 bases from J, the gap between germline ends came to 18 bases. CDR1 and CDR2 from the germline V gene are SGHTA and FQGNSA. CDR3 size: 17 residues. CDR3 sequence: CASSLEAAGAGHSPLHF. CDR3 in DNA: TGTGCCAGCAGCTTAGAAGCGGCCGGCGCGGGTCATTCACCCCTCCACTTT.

This clonotype was observed at least ten times. The chain combines TRBV30 with TRBJ2-1; the D call may be TRBD1 or TRBD2 (6 bases each). This CDR3 comprises 13 residues. In germline, CDR1 is GTSNPN, CDR2 SVGIG (reference sequence). Here the CDR3 DNA reads TGTGCTTACTTGGAAACGGGGGCAGGAAAGCAGTTCTTC. This sequence encodes CAYLETGAGKQFF.

Of note for this clonotype: Possible read error: a much larger clone is one base away. This chain links TRBV12-3 or TRBV12-4 with TRBJ2-1, with unresolved D. There are 17 residues in the CDR3. The V end was cut by 3 bases, the J end by 0 bases, with 15 bases between. The DNA of the CDR3 is TGTGCCAGCAGTTTGTCTTTTTTTCCAAGCTCCTACAATGAGCAGTTCTTC. Amino acids: CASSLSFFPSSYNEQFF.

A note on this clonotype: This may arise from a read error, as a much more abundant clone is one base away. This chain links TRBV7-2 with TRBJ2-5, with 8 bases aligning to TRBD1. The DNA end lines up better with TRBJ2-7; the J call may be wrong. Germline V gene lookup returns CDR1 SGHTA and CDR2 FQGNSA. This CDR3 comprises 15 residues. The CDR3 DNA follows: TGTGCCAGCAGCTTAATGGGACAGGTAAGGGACGAGCAGTACTTC. Its translation: CASSLMGQVRDEQYF.

Worth noting for this clonotype: A much larger clone differs from this one at a single base, so this may be a read error. V usage is TRBV24-1 and J usage is TRBJ2-7, with 7 bases aligning to TRBD2. Germline V gene sequence: CDR1 KGHDR, CDR2 SFDVKD. CDR3 length: 16 amino acids. Trimming at V came to 3 bases and at J to 7 bases, leaving 14 bases not matched to a gene. The CDR3 region has the DNA TGTGCCACCAGTGATCCGGGCGGGGGTTCCTACAATGAGCAGTACTTC. It yields the protein CATSDPGGGSYNEQYF.

This clonotype was seen a few times. CDR3 protein: CASSLFGMGASEQYF. The CDR3, as DNA: TGTGCCAGCAGTTTATTCGGTATGGGGGCATCCGAGCAGTACTTC. The V gene is TRBV28, the J gene TRBJ2-4; TRBD1 might be the D (6 bases). The better agreement between TRBJ2-7 and the DNA end casts doubt on the J call. Germline CDR1 and CDR2: MDHEN and SYDVKM. The CDR3 runs to 15 residues.

Comment on this clonotype: One base away lies a much larger clone, so this may be a sequencing read error. The rearrangement joins TRBV7-9 to TRBJ2-5; TRBD1 aligns across 8 bases. There are 17 residues in the CDR3. Germline trimming cut 5 bases from V and 11 bases from J; bases unmatched to any gene: 22. The germline V gene has CDR1 SEHNR and CDR2 FQNEAQ (reference sequence). The CDR3 spells CASSPQVRGQSYNEQYF. The CDR3, as DNA: TGTGCCAGCAGCCCCCAAGTCAGGGGGCAATCGTACAATGAGCAGTACTTC.

The chain uses TRBV6-2 or TRBV6-3 and TRBJ2-1; TRBD2 matches 9 bases. The CDR3 spans 14 residues. Germline-derived CDR1 and CDR2 are MNHEY and SVGEGT. With 2 bases clipped from V and 6 bases from J, the junction kept 2 bases outside the gene matches. The DNA of the CDR3 is TGTGCCAGCAGTTACAATAGCGGGGGCAATGAGCAGTTCTTC. Encoded protein: CASSYNSGGNEQFF.

The table lists this clonotype with many counts. The rearrangement links TRBV7-9 to TRBJ2-2, with D possibly matching TRBD2 (5 bases). The germline CDR1 and CDR2 sequences are SEHNR and FQNEAQ (reference sequence). Trimming left V 5 bases short and J 0 bases short, with 13 bases between. The CDR3 has 16 amino acids. The CDR3 DNA follows: TGTGCCAGCAGCCTATATAGCGAGACGAACACCGGGGAGCTGTTTTTT. Protein sequence: CASSLYSETNTGELFF.